Shown below are 23 T cell receptor beta chains from a single sample sequenced in a study of Graves' ophthalmopathy and Graves' hyperthyroidism. The authors amplified TCR beta CDR3 regions from RNA transcripts. Second-round multiplex PCR came after a first-round RT-PCR that employed HTBI primers. TCRdb used MiXCR to reprocess the multiplex PCR reads, holding one entry per CDR3 protein. Among approximately 700,000 distinct CDR3 sequences listed, 40% were seen once. The sample taken for sequencing was peripheral blood. These receptors all stem from an adult man with Graves' ophthalmopathy.

This clonotype was recorded a few times. The chain employs TRBV2 and TRBJ1-4, with a weak D call TRBD1 (6 bases). V was trimmed by 8 bases and J by 15 bases, leaving 22 bases between them. The CDR3 has 13 amino acids. CDR1 is SNHLY and CDR2 is FYNNEI in the germline V gene. CDR3 protein: CASQNINPGGLFF. For the CDR3, the DNA is TGTGCCAGCCAAAATATTAACCCGGGGGGCTTGTTTTTT.

The genes are TRBV25-1 and TRBJ1-1; D unresolved. The germline V gene encodes CDR1 MGHDK and CDR2 SYGVNS. This CDR3 contains 15 residues. The V gene lost 5 bases and the J gene lost 3 bases, with 16 bases spanning the gap. The CDR3 here is CASSSLGMEDTEAFF. Here the CDR3 DNA reads TGTGCCAGCAGTAGTTTGGGTATGGAGGACACTGAAGCTTTCTTT.

This clonotype was found once. The V gene is TRBV5-1, the J gene TRBJ2-5; 9 bases align to TRBD1. Unmatched junction bases numbered 14, after V lost 3 bases and J lost 5 bases. The V gene's germline CDR1 is SGHRS and CDR2 YFSETQ. This CDR3 has 17 amino acids. CDR3 sequence (DNA): TGCGCCAGCAGCTCCGGACAGGGGAAGGGCTGGTACGAGACCCAGTACTTC. Translating it yields CASSSGQGKGWYETQYF.

J is TRBJ2-3 and V is TRBV2; D could derive from TRBD1 or TRBD2 (6 bases each). The CDR3 totals 15 residues. The germline V and J ends were trimmed by 6 bases and 0 bases, with 13 bases remaining between them. Germline CDR1 is SNHLY and CDR2 is FYNNEI. The CDR3 loop is CASSVVGGSTDTQYF. DNA of the CDR3: TGTGCCAGCAGCGTAGTGGGGGGCAGCACAGATACGCAGTATTTT.

Ten or more counts support this clonotype. This sequence joins TRBV20-1 and TRBJ1-2, with a weak D call TRBD1 (6 bases). The CDR3 runs to 14 residues. CDR1 and CDR2 (germline): DFQATT, SNEGSKA (reference sequence). The V gene lost 1 base and the J gene lost 4 bases, with 13 bases spanning the gap. Here the CDR3 DNA reads TGCAGTGCTAGAGTCGCAGGGGCGAGCTATGGCTACACCTTC. Translated: CSARVAGASYGYTF.

This rearrangement joins TRBV9 to TRBJ2-7; 11 bases agree with TRBD2. V lost 4 bases to trimming and J lost 7 bases; unmatched junction nucleotides: 16. This CDR3 region has 17 residues. Germline V gene sequence: CDR1 SGDLS, CDR2 YYNGEE. The CDR3 sequence is CASSPGLAGVPPIEQYF. The CDR3 nucleotides are TGTGCCAGCAGCCCTGGACTAGCGGGCGTTCCTCCTATTGAGCAGTACTTC.

This rearrangement joins TRBV29-1 to TRBJ2-7, with a weak D call TRBD1 (6 bases). The V and J ends lost 3 bases and 4 bases respectively, with 19 bases between them. CDR1 SQVTM and CDR2 ANQGSEA come from the germline V gene. The CDR3 is made up of 15 amino acids. The CDR3 DNA reads TGCAGCGTTGATTCTGGGACACCCTCAATTTACGAGCAGTACTTC. It specifies CSVDSGTPSIYEQYF.

This clonotype occurred many times. The chain is built from TRBV2 and TRBJ2-2, with 7 bases fitting TRBD2. The CDR3 runs to 16 residues. CDR1 is SNHLY, CDR2 FYNNEI, per germline. V lost 5 bases and J lost 0; bases outside the gene matches: 6. The CDR3 reads CASSRIAGANTGELFF. The CDR3 region has the DNA TGTGCCAGCAGTCGTATAGCGGGCGCGAACACCGGGGAGCTGTTTTTT.

This clonotype was counted ten times or more. The rearrangement joins TRBV25-1 to TRBJ1-5, with TRBD1 as a possible D gene (5 bases). The CDR3 is 14 residues long. The V end was cut by 4 bases, the J end by 5 bases, with 12 bases between. The V gene's germline CDR1 is MGHDK and CDR2 SYGVNS. The CDR3 bases are TGTGCCAGCAGTGGATTAGGGGCACATCAGCCCCAGCATTTT. It encodes CASSGLGAHQPQHF.

This clonotype was found many times. The rearrangement uses TRBV5-6 and TRBJ1-5; D call uncertain. This CDR3 has 12 residues. Germline lookup yields CDR1 SGHDT and CDR2 YYEEEE. Trimming cost V 1 base and J 7 bases, with 6 bases left between them. Here the CDR3 reads CASSLFNQPQHF. The CDR3 DNA follows: TGTGCCAGCAGCTTGTTCAACCAGCCCCAGCATTTT.

For this clonotype: Since no conserved phenylalanine or tryptophan closes the CDR3, a read error is the likely cause. The DNA is left out, because the CDR3 cannot be placed on it with certainty; the CDR3 is given as TCRdb lists it. The chain combines TRBV29-1 with TRBJ1-2; TRBD1, the D gene given by the table, was not confirmed from the DNA. Counting both end residues, the CDR3 totals 11 amino acids. Germline values: CDR1 SQVTM, CDR2 ANQGSEA. The CDR3: CSVEDRGTGAY.

This clonotype was observed at least ten times. The chain uses TRBV15 and TRBJ2-2; D not certain. Germline CDR1 LNHNV, CDR2 YYDKDF (reference sequence). The V gene lost 0 bases and the J gene lost 5 bases, with 4 bases spanning the gap. This CDR3 has 13 residues. CDR3 region: CATSREGTGELFF. The CDR3 bases are TGTGCCACCAGCAGAGAAGGAACCGGGGAGCTGTTTTTT.

This chain uses TRBV6-1 with TRBJ1-1, with 9 bases fitting TRBD1. The CDR3 is 16 amino acids. V shed 5 bases and J 0 bases; nucleotides not matched to a gene: 7. Germline CDR1 reads MNHNS; CDR2 reads SASEGT. CDR3 bases: TGTGCCAGCAGTCCCAGGACAGGGGTGATGAACACTGAAGCTTTCTTT. It is translated as CASSPRTGVMNTEAFF.

This clonotype was recorded many times. The chain has TRBV12-3 or TRBV12-4 and TRBJ1-6, with 9 bases that match TRBD1. The CDR3 contains 13 residues. V shed 6 bases, J shed 8 bases, and the junction held 2 bases outside the gene matches. This CDR3 reads CASRQGADSPLHF. For the CDR3, the DNA is TGTGCCAGCAGACAGGGGGCGGATTCACCCCTCCACTTT.

Here the CDR3 DNA reads TGTGCCAGCAGCTTGGCGAGGGGAATTTCTGGGACTGAAGCTTTCTTT. It codes for CASSLARGISGTEAFF. The genes are TRBV11-2 and TRBJ1-1, with a weak D call TRBD1 (5 bases). The length of the CDR3 is 16 residues. V was clipped by 3 bases and J by 5 bases, with 19 bases between them. Per the germline V gene, CDR1 is SGHAT and CDR2 is FQNNGV.

A few counts support this clonotype. The chain combines TRBV9 with TRBJ1-6; 8 positions match TRBD1. Germline V gene sequence: CDR1 SGDLS, CDR2 YYNGEE. V lost 7 bases to trimming and J lost 9 bases; unmatched junction nucleotides: 12. This CDR3 has 15 amino acids. The CDR3: CASSPSSGGGSPLHF. In nucleotides, the CDR3 is TGTGCCAGCTCACCATCTTCAGGGGGCGGTTCACCCCTCCACTTT.

Many counts were recorded for this clonotype. The chain joins TRBV7-9 to TRBJ2-2; D remains unclear. Trimming removed 3 bases from V and 6 bases from J, with 8 bases in between. Germline V gives CDR1 SEHNR, CDR2 FQNEAQ (reference sequence). This CDR3 region has 13 residues. The DNA of the CDR3 is TGTGCCAGCAGCTTGGTAGTTGCCGGGGAGCTGTTTTTT. Its protein is CASSLVVAGELFF.

DNA of the CDR3: TGCAGTGCTATTCACAGGGGAAAGGATGGCTACACCTTC. It yields the protein CSAIHRGKDGYTF. The chain couples TRBV20-1 to TRBJ1-2; 7 positions agree with TRBD1. This CDR3 spans 13 amino acids. Trimming took 4 bases from V and 6 from J; bases not matched to a gene: 8. The germline V gene has CDR1 DFQATT and CDR2 SNEGSKA (reference sequence).

This clonotype has ten or more counts. The chain recombines TRBV20-1 with TRBJ1-1, with D perhaps TRBD1 (6 bases). CDR3 length: 14 residues. V shed 0 bases and J shed 4 bases, with 12 bases lying between them. CDR1 is DFQATT and CDR2 is SNEGSKA in the germline V gene (reference sequence). The CDR3 DNA sequence: TGCAGTGCTAGAGATGGCAAGGGGGGCACTGAAGCTTTCTTT. Protein sequence: CSARDGKGGTEAFF.

V gene TRBV2 combines with J gene TRBJ1-1, with D unclear. Germline values: CDR1 SNHLY, CDR2 FYNNEI. The V end was cut by 6 bases, the J end by 0 bases, with 14 bases between. CDR3 length: 15 amino acids. CDR3 DNA sequence: TGTGCCAGCAGCCTCTCGATAGCAATGAACACTGAAGCTTTCTTT. Amino acids: CASSLSIAMNTEAFF.

This sequence joins TRBV6-6 and TRBJ1-6, with D hard to call. V lost 0 bases to trimming and J lost 8 bases, with 14 bases between them. The CDR3 contains 16 residues. Germline V CDR1 and CDR2: MNHNY, SVGAGI (reference sequence). This CDR3 reads CASSYSGPIKHSPLHF. The CDR3 DNA follows: TGTGCCAGCAGTTACTCTGGACCGATAAAGCATTCACCCCTCCACTTT.

This clonotype came up many times. The chain recombines TRBV7-6 with TRBJ2-6; TRBD1 is a possible D gene (6 bases). Trimming pared 2 bases from V and 1 base from J, leaving 9 bases between. The CDR3 loop spans 16 amino acids. Germline V CDR1 and CDR2: SGHVS, FNYEAQ. CDR3 sequence (DNA): TGTGCCAGCAGCTTATATCAGGGGTCTGGGGCCAACGTCCTGACTTTC. Translating it yields CASSLYQGSGANVLTF.

In this sample, this clonotype turned up many times. V gene TRBV7-2 combines with J gene TRBJ2-5, with D uncertain. This CDR3 has 15 amino acids. Germline CDR1 SGHTA, CDR2 FQGNSA. Trimming left V 5 bases short and J 1 base short, with 14 bases between. This CDR3 is CASSDSTGLQETQYF. DNA for the CDR3: TGTGCCAGCAGCGATTCGACTGGCCTCCAAGAGACCCAGTACTTC.